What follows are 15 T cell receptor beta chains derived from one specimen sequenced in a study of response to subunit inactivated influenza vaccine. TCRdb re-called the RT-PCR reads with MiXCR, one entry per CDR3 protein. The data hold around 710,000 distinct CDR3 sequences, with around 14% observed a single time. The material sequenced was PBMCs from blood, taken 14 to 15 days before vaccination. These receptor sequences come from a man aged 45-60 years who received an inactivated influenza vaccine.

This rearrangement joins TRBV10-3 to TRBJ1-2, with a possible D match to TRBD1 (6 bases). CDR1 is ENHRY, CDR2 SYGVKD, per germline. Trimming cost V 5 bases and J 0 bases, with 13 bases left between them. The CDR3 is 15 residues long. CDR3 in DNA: TGTGCCATCAGTCCTACAGGGAGAGCTAACTATGGCTACACCTTC. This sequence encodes CAISPTGRANYGYTF.

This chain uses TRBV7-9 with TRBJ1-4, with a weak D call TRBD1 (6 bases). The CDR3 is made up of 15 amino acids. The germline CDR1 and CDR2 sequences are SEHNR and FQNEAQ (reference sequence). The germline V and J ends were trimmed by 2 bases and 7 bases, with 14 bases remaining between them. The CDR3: CASSLTLRGSEKLFF. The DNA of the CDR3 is TGTGCCAGCAGCTTAACACTCAGGGGATCTGAAAAACTGTTTTTT.

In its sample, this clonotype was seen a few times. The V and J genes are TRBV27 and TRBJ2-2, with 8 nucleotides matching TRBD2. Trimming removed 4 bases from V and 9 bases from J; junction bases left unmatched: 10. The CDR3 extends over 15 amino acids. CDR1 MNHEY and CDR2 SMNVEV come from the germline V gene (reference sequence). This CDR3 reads CASSYGRVRTRELFF. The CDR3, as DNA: TGTGCCAGCAGTTACGGGAGGGTTAGGACCAGGGAGCTGTTTTTT.

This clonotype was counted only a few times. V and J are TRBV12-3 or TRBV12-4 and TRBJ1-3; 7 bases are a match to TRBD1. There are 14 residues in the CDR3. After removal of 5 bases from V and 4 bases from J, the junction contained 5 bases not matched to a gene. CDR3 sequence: CASSNTGAGNTIYF. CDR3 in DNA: TGTGCCAGCAGTAATACAGGGGCGGGAAACACCATATATTTT.

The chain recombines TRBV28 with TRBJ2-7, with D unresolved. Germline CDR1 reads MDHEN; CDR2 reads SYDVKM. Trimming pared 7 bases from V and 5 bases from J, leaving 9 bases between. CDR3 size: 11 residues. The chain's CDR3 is CASTILHEQYF. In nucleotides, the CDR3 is TGTGCCAGCACCATTCTTCACGAGCAGTACTTC.

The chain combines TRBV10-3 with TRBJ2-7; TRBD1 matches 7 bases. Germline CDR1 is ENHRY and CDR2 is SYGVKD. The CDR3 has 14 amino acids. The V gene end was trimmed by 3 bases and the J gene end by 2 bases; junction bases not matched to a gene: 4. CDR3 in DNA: TGTGCCATCAGTGATGGGACAGCCACCTACGAGCAGTACTTC. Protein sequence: CAISDGTATYEQYF.

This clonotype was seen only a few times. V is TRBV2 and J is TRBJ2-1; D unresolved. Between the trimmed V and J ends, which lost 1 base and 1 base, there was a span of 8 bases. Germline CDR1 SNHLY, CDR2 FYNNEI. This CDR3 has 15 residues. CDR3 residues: CASSEGEASYNEQFF. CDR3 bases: TGTGCCAGCAGTGAAGGGGAAGCGTCCTACAATGAGCAGTTCTTC.

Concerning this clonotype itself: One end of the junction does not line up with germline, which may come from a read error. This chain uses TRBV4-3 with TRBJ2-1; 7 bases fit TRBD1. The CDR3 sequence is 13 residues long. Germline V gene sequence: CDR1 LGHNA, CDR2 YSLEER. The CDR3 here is CASSQVSGQTGIF. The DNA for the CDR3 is TGCGCCAGCAGCCAAGTAAGCGGCCAGACAGGGATCTTC.

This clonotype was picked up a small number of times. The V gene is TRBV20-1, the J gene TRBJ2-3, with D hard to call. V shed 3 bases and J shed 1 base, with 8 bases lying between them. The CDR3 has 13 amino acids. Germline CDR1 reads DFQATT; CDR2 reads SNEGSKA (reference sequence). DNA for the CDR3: TGCAGTGCTAGTTGGTCAGGCACAGATACGCAGTATTTT. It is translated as CSASWSGTDTQYF.

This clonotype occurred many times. This chain's CDR3 is CASSQLSGRAGNEQFF. DNA for the CDR3: TGTGCCAGCAGTCAGCTTAGCGGGAGGGCCGGCAATGAGCAGTTCTTC. The chain carries TRBV6-2 or TRBV6-3 and TRBJ2-1; 11 bases fit TRBD2. V shed 5 bases, J shed 6 bases, and the junction held 9 bases outside the gene matches. The CDR3 has 16 residues. The V gene's germline CDR1 is MNHEY and CDR2 SVGEGT.

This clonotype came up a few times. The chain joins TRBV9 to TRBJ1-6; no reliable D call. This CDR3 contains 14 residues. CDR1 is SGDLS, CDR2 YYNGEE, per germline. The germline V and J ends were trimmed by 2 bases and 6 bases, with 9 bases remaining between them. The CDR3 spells CASSVDVSNSPLHF. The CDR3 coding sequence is TGTGCCAGCAGCGTGGACGTTTCTAATTCACCCCTCCACTTT.

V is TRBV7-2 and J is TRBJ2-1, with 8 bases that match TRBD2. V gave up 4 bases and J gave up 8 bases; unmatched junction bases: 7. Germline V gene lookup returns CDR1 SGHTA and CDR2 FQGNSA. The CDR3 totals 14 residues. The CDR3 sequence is CASSSTIAGHEQFF. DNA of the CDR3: TGTGCCAGCAGCTCAACTATAGCGGGGCATGAGCAGTTCTTC.

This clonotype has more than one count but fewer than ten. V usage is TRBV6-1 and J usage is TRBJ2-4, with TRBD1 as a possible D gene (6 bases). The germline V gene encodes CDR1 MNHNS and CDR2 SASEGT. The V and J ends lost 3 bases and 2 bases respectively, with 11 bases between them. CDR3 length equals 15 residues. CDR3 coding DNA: TGTGCCAGCAGTGAGAGGACAGCTACCAAAAACATTCAGTACTTC. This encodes CASSERTATKNIQYF.

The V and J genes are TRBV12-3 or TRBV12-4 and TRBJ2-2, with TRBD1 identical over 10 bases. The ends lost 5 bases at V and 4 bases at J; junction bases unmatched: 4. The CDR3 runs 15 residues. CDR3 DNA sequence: TGTGCCAGCAGTAAGGACAGGGGGTTCACCGGGGAGCTGTTTTTT. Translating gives CASSKDRGFTGELFF.

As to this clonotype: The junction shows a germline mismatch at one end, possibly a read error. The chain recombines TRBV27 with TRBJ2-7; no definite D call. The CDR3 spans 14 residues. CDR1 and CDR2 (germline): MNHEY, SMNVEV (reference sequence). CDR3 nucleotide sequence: TGTGCTAGCAAGACAACTCCTACGAGCTACGAGCAGTACTTC. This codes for CASKTTPTSYEQYF.